The 25 T cell receptor beta chains reported below all come from one sample, sequenced in a study of blood T cell repertoires in COVID-19. Libraries were prepared by immunoSEQ multiplex PCR; TCRdb keeps only in-frame clonotypes and omits some of them. The sample lists 150,000 to 200,000 clones; 80% were seen once. The specimen sequenced was PBMCs or T cells enriched from blood (not recorded which). These receptor sequences come from a woman aged 60-75 years who had recovered from COVID-19.

This chain's CDR3 is CASSAWSSGNTIYF. The CDR3 region has the DNA TGCGCCAGCAGTGCTTGGAGCTCTGGAAACACCATATATTTT. The chain recombines TRBV10-2 with TRBJ1-3, with no clear D. Germline CDR1 is WSHSY and CDR2 is SAAADI. V lost 4 bases, J lost 0 bases, and 7 bases lay in between. The CDR3 runs to 14 residues.

The CDR3 is CASSQGVQGYIQYF. The CDR3 region has the DNA TGTGCCAGCAGCCAAGGGGTACAGGGTTACATTCAGTACTTC. V usage is TRBV3-1 (or the pseudogene TRBV3-2) and J usage is TRBJ2-4; D might be TRBD1 (6 bases). Between the trimmed V and J ends, which lost 1 base and 8 bases, there was a span of 12 bases. Germline lookup yields CDR1 LGHDT and CDR2 YNNKEL (reference sequence). The CDR3 contains 14 residues.

The J gene is TRBJ2-1, the V gene TRBV21-1; TRBD1 is the table's D call, not checked against the DNA. TRBV21-1 is a pseudogene segment. The CDR3 is made up of 17 amino acids. The CDR3 DNA reads as TGTGCCAGCAGCAAAGATTGGACAGGGGCATCCGCCAATGAGCAGTTCTTC. Translating it yields CASSKDWTGASANEQFF.

This sequence joins TRBV7-2 and TRBJ1-1; a possible D gene is TRBD1 (6 bases). The germline V gene has CDR1 SGHTA and CDR2 FQGNSA. The CDR3 loop spans 14 amino acids. Trimming removed 6 bases from V and 0 bases from J, with 11 bases in between. The CDR3 nucleotides read TGTGCCAGCAGACAGGGCCCTATGAACACTGAAGCTTTCTTT. It encodes CASRQGPMNTEAFF.

The gene calls are TRBV6-5 and TRBJ2-2; tentative D call: TRBD2 (5 bases). CDR1 and CDR2 (germline): MNHEY, SVGAGI. With 6 bases removed from V and 1 base from J, the gap between germline ends came to 9 bases. The CDR3 extends over 14 amino acids. CDR3 residues: CASSPAGNTGELFF. In DNA form, the CDR3 reads TGTGCCAGCAGCCCCGCGGGGAACACCGGGGAGCTGTTTTTT.

DNA of the CDR3: TGTGCCAGCAGCTGGAACAGGAACGGTCAGCCCCAGCATTTT. As protein: CASSWNRNGQPQHF. V is TRBV7-9 and J is TRBJ1-5, with D tentatively TRBD1 (5 bases). There are 14 residues in the CDR3. Germline CDR1 SEHNR, CDR2 FQNEAQ (reference sequence). V was cut by 4 bases and J by 6 bases, with 13 bases left in between.

This clone appeared once. J is TRBJ1-5 and V is TRBV5-1, with D unclear. V lost 0 bases to trimming and J lost 6 bases, with 7 bases between them. This CDR3 is 13 amino acids long. CDR1 and CDR2 (germline): SGHRS, YFSETQ. The CDR3 DNA sequence: TGCGCCAGCAGCTTGGGGCAGTCTCAGCCCCAGCATTTT. Residues: CASSLGQSQPQHF.

This clone occurred once. The chain carries TRBV15 and TRBJ1-1; D remains ambiguous. The CDR3 spans 14 residues. Germline V gene lookup returns CDR1 LNHNV and CDR2 YYDKDF (reference sequence). V was clipped by 0 bases and J by 2 bases, with 7 bases between them. CDR3 sequence reads: CATSRDSGNTEAFF. CDR3 DNA: TGTGCCACCAGCAGAGATTCAGGCAACACTGAAGCTTTCTTT.

The chain is built from TRBV28 and TRBJ1-3, with 7 bases fitting TRBD1. The V gene's germline CDR1 is MDHEN and CDR2 SYDVKM. Trimming took 5 bases from V and 2 from J; bases not matched to a gene: 6. The CDR3 length is 15 residues. DNA of the CDR3: TGTGCCAGCAGTGTCAGGGGGACAACTGGAAACACCATATATTTT. Amino acid sequence: CASSVRGTTGNTIYF.

This chain joins TRBV6-1 and TRBJ2-5, with D uncertain. The CDR3 is made up of 11 amino acids. Trimming left V 3 bases short and J 5 bases short, with 4 bases between. The germline V gene encodes CDR1 MNHNS and CDR2 SASEGT. The CDR3 DNA follows: TGTGCCAGCAGTGATAGCGAGACCCAGTACTTC. Its translation is CASSDSETQYF.

This clone was seen more than once but under ten times. The gene calls are TRBV5-4 and TRBJ1-1; 8 bases are shared with TRBD1. V was clipped by 0 bases and J by 14 bases; unmatched bases: 0. CDR1 and CDR2 (germline): SGHNT, YYREEE (reference sequence). The CDR3 is 10 residues long. CDR3 residues: CASSLGQGFF. The CDR3 DNA sequence: TGTGCCAGCAGCTTGGGACAGGGGTTCTTT.

J is TRBJ1-5 and V is TRBV25-1; the match to TRBD1 covers 8 bases. The germline V gene has CDR1 MGHDK and CDR2 SYGVNS. This CDR3 contains 15 residues. Trimming at V came to 8 bases and at J to 6 bases, leaving 12 bases not matched to a gene. The CDR3 here is CASAPGDRFAQPQHF. CDR3 in DNA: TGTGCCAGCGCCCCCGGGGACAGGTTTGCTCAGCCCCAGCATTTT.

This clone was seen a few times. The gene calls are TRBV5-1 and TRBJ1-4, with D possibly being TRBD1 (5 bases). Between the trimmed V and J ends, which lost 1 base and 7 bases, there was a span of 14 bases. The length of the CDR3 is 15 residues. The germline V gene has CDR1 SGHRS and CDR2 YFSETQ. DNA for the CDR3: TGCGCCAGCAGCTTGTCGAGCCAGGGAGGTGAAAAACTGTTTTTT. Translation: CASSLSSQGGEKLFF.

The V gene is TRBV5-4, the J gene TRBJ2-2, with 10 nucleotides matching TRBD1. The CDR3 length is 14 residues. Per the germline V gene, CDR1 is SGHNT and CDR2 is YYREEE (reference sequence). The ends lost 4 bases at V and 6 bases at J; junction bases unmatched: 3. The CDR3 DNA sequence: TGTGCCAGCAGCCTGGGGACAGGGGCCGGGGAGCTGTTTTTT. Its translation: CASSLGTGAGELFF.

This chain links TRBV5-4 with TRBJ1-5; no firm D call. CDR1 SGHNT and CDR2 YYREEE come from the germline V gene (reference sequence). CDR3 length equals 14 residues. The germline V and J ends were trimmed by 2 bases and 7 bases, with 13 bases remaining between them. In nucleotides, the CDR3 is TGTGCCAGCAGCTTCTATGGAGGGAACCAGCCCCAGCATTTT. It codes for CASSFYGGNQPQHF.

The gene calls are TRBV13 and TRBJ1-1, with D maybe TRBD1 (5 bases). The germline gives CDR1 PRHDT, CDR2 FYEKMQ (reference sequence). The CDR3 length is 13 residues. Trimming removed 8 bases from V and 1 base from J, with 11 bases in between. The CDR3 spells CASSGGWNTEAFF. As DNA, the CDR3 is TGTGCCAGCTCCGGGGGGTGGAACACTGAAGCTTTCTTT.

This clone was detected a few times. CDR3 amino acids: CASSWGYRGSTEAFF. The CDR3, as DNA: TGTGCCAGCAGCTGGGGATACAGGGGTTCGACTGAAGCTTTCTTT. The chain links TRBV5-4 to TRBJ1-1; 7 nucleotides line up with TRBD1. This CDR3 region has 15 residues. J lost 5 bases, V lost 3 bases, and 10 bases had no gene match. Germline CDR1 is SGHNT and CDR2 is YYREEE (reference sequence).

This chain joins TRBV19 and TRBJ2-2, with D possibly matching TRBD2 (5 bases). Between the trimmed V and J ends, which lost 7 bases and 5 bases, there was a span of 14 bases. The CDR3 spans 14 residues. Germline V gives CDR1 LNHDA, CDR2 SQIVND (reference sequence). The CDR3 DNA is TGTGCCAGTATTGAATGGGGAGCAACCGGGGAGCTGTTTTTT. It translates to CASIEWGATGELFF.

The rearrangement uses TRBV3-1 (or the pseudogene TRBV3-2) and TRBJ2-1, with D maybe TRBD2 (6 bases). Trimming removed 4 bases at V and 6 bases at J, with 19 bases between. The CDR3 is 16 amino acids. Germline V lookup: CDR1 LGHDT, CDR2 YNNKEL (reference sequence). The CDR3 bases are TGTGCCAGCAGCCCAGGGCTGGGGGGAAGGATCAATGAGCAGTTCTTC. Encoded protein: CASSPGLGGRINEQFF.

In its sample, this clone was seen once. This chain links TRBV11-2 with TRBJ2-3, with 8 bases matching TRBD1. V was clipped by 5 bases and J by 6 bases; unmatched bases: 7. CDR3 length equals 14 residues. CDR1 and CDR2 (germline): SGHAT, FQNNGV. The CDR3, as DNA: TGTGCCAGCAGCCCCCGCAGGGGGCCGGATACGCAGTATTTT. Encoded protein: CASSPRRGPDTQYF.

The chain is built from TRBV2 and TRBJ1-1; D ambiguous. Germline V gene sequence: CDR1 SNHLY, CDR2 FYNNEI. Trimming left V 2 bases short and J 7 bases short, with 11 bases between. This CDR3 spans 13 amino acids. CDR3 region: CASSEYSAGEAFF. CDR3 in DNA: TGTGCCAGCAGTGAATATTCCGCGGGTGAAGCTTTCTTT.

V and J are TRBV15 and TRBJ2-5; D perhaps matches TRBD1 (6 bases). Germline CDR1 reads LNHNV; CDR2 reads YYDKDF (reference sequence). The CDR3 runs 17 residues. The V end was cut by 1 base, the J end by 5 bases, with 20 bases between. For the CDR3, the DNA is TGTGCCACCAGCAGAGTGGGTTCCTGGACAGTACGGGAGACCCAGTACTTC. Translated, it gives CATSRVGSWTVRETQYF.

The rearrangement uses TRBV7-2 and TRBJ2-7; 10 positions match TRBD1. The CDR3 extends over 15 amino acids. Germline V gene lookup returns CDR1 SGHTA and CDR2 FQGNSA. V lost 2 bases and J lost 4; bases outside the gene matches: 5. The CDR3 nucleotides are TGTGCCAGCAGCTTAAGACAGGGGGCAAAGTACGAGCAGTACTTC. This gives the protein CASSLRQGAKYEQYF.

V is TRBV30 and J is TRBJ1-1; D is unresolved. Germline V gene sequence: CDR1 GTSNPN, CDR2 SVGIG (reference sequence). The ends were cut back, 0 bases at V and 6 bases at J, with 11 bases in the middle. The CDR3 has 13 residues. The DNA for the CDR3 is TGTGCCTGGAGTGTCTACCCGCGAGCTGAAGCTTTCTTT. As protein: CAWSVYPRAEAFF.

The sample holds one count of this clone. The rearrangement joins TRBV19 to TRBJ1-2; TRBD1 matches 7 bases. Germline V lookup: CDR1 LNHDA, CDR2 SQIVND (reference sequence). V trimming: 6 bases; J trimming: 4 bases; junction bases outside the gene matches: 8. The CDR3 is 14 residues long. The CDR3 protein is CASSGDSLVYGYTF. The CDR3 nucleotides are TGTGCCAGTAGCGGGGACAGCCTGGTCTATGGCTACACCTTC. The full variable domain, its missing parts supplied by reference TRBV19 and TRBJ1-2, is DGGITQSPKYLFRKEGQNVTLSCEQNLNHDAMYWYRQDPGQGLRLIYYSQIVNDFQKGDIAEGYSVSREKKESFPLTVTSAQKNPTAFYLCASSGDSLVYGYTFGSGTRLTVV.